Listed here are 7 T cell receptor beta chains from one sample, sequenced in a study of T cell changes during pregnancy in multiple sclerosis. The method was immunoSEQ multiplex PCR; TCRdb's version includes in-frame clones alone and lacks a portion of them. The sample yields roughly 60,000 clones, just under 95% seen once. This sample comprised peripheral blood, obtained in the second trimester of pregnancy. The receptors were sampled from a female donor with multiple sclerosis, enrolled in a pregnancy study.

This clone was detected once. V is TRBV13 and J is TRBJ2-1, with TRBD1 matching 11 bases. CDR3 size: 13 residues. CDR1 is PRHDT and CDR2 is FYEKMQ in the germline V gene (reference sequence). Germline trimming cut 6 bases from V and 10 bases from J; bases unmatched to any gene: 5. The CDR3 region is CASRGQGGREQFF. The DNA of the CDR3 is TGTGCCAGCAGGGGACAGGGGGGTCGCGAGCAGTTCTTC.

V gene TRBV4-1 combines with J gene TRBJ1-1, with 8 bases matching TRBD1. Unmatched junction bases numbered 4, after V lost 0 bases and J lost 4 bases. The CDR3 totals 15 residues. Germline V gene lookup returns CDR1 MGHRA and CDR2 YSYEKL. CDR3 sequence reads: CASSQELDRATEAFF. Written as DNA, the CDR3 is TGCGCCAGCAGCCAAGAGCTGGACAGGGCCACTGAAGCTTTCTTT.

The CDR3 coding sequence is TGTGCCAGCAGCCTGCTAGCGGGAGTGGCGTACGAGCAGTACTTC. Encoded protein: CASSLLAGVAYEQYF. This rearrangement joins TRBV7-2 to TRBJ2-7; the match to TRBD2 covers 10 bases. The CDR3 sequence is 15 residues long. Germline CDR1 SGHTA, CDR2 FQGNSA. V lost 5 bases, J lost 4 bases, and 8 bases stayed unmatched.

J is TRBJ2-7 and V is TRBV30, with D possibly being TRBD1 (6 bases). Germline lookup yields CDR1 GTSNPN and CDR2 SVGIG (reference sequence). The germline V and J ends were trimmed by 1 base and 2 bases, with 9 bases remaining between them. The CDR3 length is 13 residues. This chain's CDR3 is CAWSGGPTYEQYF. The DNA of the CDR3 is TGTGCCTGGAGTGGGGGGCCCACCTACGAGCAGTACTTC.

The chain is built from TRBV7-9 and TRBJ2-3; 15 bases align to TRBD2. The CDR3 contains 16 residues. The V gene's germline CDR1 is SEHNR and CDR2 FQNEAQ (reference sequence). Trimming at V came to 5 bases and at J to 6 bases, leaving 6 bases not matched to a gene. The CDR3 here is CASSPGLAGGADTQYF. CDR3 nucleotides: TGTGCCAGCAGCCCGGGACTAGCGGGAGGTGCCGATACGCAGTATTTT.

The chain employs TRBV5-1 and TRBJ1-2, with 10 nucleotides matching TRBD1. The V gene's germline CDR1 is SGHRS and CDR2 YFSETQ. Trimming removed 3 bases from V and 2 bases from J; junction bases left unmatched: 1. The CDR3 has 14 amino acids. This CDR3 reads CASSSGQGNYGYTF. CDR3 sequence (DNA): TGCGCCAGCAGCTCGGGACAGGGGAACTATGGCTACACCTTC.

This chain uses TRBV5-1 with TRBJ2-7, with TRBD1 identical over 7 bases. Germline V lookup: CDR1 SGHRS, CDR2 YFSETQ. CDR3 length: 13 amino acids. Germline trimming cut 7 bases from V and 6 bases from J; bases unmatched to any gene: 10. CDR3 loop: CASSTQTGSEQYF. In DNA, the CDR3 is TGCGCCAGCTCAACTCAGACAGGGAGCGAGCAGTACTTC.